These T cell receptor beta chains were read from a single sample in a study of cytomegalovirus exposure and HLA in healthy donors. The data were produced by immunoSEQ multiplex PCR, yet TCRdb's version contains in-frame clones alone and is incomplete. The sample table sets out around 100,000 clones. The sequenced sample consisted of PBMCs. The receptors shown here come from a man between 35 and 55 years old in good health and CMV-seropositive. Both conserved end residues are part of each CDR3. The order of the fields is D gene, V gene, J gene, clone size, CDR3 DNA, CDR3 protein. D genes are given only for firm matches. Clone size appears in some rows only: once, few, many, or a class for an expanded clone.

d_call: NA; v_call: TRBV19; j_call: TRBJ1-5; clone_size: NA; cdr3_nt: TGTGCCAGTAGCCCACCAGGGGCGATTCAGCCCCAGCATTTT; cdr3_aa: CASSPPGAIQPQHF
d_call: NA; v_call: TRBV7-9; j_call: TRBJ2-5; clone_size: NA; cdr3_nt: TGTGCCAGCAGCTTGGCATTGGAGACCCAGTACTTC; cdr3_aa: CASSLALETQYF
d_call: TRBD1; v_call: TRBV27; j_call: TRBJ1-2; clone_size: NA; cdr3_nt: TGTGCCAGCAGTTCATACTTACAGGGGACTTATGGCTACACCTTC; cdr3_aa: CASSSYLQGTYGYTF
d_call: TRBD1; v_call: TRBV9; j_call: TRBJ2-5; clone_size: NA; cdr3_nt: TGTGCCAGCAGCGTAGCCCCATCGACAGGGTTGGAGACCCAGTACTTC; cdr3_aa: CASSVAPSTGLETQYF
d_call: NA; v_call: TRBV5-1; j_call: TRBJ2-5; clone_size: NA; cdr3_nt: TGCGCCAGCAGCTTGAAACTTCAAGAGACCCAGTACTTC; cdr3_aa: CASSLKLQETQYF
d_call: TRBD1; v_call: TRBV28; j_call: TRBJ1-4; clone_size: NA; cdr3_nt: TGTGCCAGCAGGATGACAGGGGTCCATGAAAAACTGTTTTTT; cdr3_aa: CASRMTGVHEKLFF
d_call: TRBD1; v_call: TRBV2; j_call: TRBJ1-5; clone_size: NA; cdr3_nt: TGTGCCAGCAGCCATACAGGGGTGCAGCCCCAGCATTTT; cdr3_aa: CASSHTGVQPQHF
d_call: TRBD2; v_call: TRBV5-6; j_call: TRBJ2-3; clone_size: NA; cdr3_nt: TGTGCCAGCAGCCTCCGGACTAGCGGGGTCTCAGATACGCAGTATTTT; cdr3_aa: CASSLRTSGVSDTQYF
d_call: NA; v_call: TRBV19; j_call: TRBJ2-7; clone_size: NA; cdr3_nt: TGTGCCAGTAGTAACAGGGACCGCTACGAGCAGTACTTC; cdr3_aa: CASSNRDRYEQYF
d_call: NA; v_call: TRBV28; j_call: TRBJ2-7; clone_size: NA; cdr3_nt: TGTGCCAGCAGTTTACCCTCCACACAGGAAGTGAAGCAGTACTTC; cdr3_aa: CASSLPSTQEVKQYF
d_call: NA; v_call: TRBV11-2; j_call: TRBJ2-7; clone_size: NA; cdr3_nt: TGTGCCAGCAGCTCGATAAGACAGAACAACTACGAGCAGTACTTC; cdr3_aa: CASSSIRQNNYEQYF
d_call: NA; v_call: TRBV19; j_call: TRBJ2-3; clone_size: NA; cdr3_nt: TGTGCCAGTAGTATTAATCTTCGCGCAGATACGCAGTATTTT; cdr3_aa: CASSINLRADTQYF
d_call: NA; v_call: TRBV27; j_call: TRBJ2-1; clone_size: NA; cdr3_nt: TGTGCCAGCAGTGACTCTAGGGGGGGAAATGAGCAGTTCTTC; cdr3_aa: CASSDSRGGNEQFF
d_call: TRBD2; v_call: TRBV7-2; j_call: TRBJ2-7; clone_size: NA; cdr3_nt: TGTGCCAGCAGCCGGACTAGCGGGACGGTCTACGAGCAGTACTTC; cdr3_aa: CASSRTSGTVYEQYF
d_call: NA; v_call: TRBV28; j_call: TRBJ1-2; clone_size: NA; cdr3_nt: TGTGCCAGCAGTTTAGCTACAGACCGGGCAGAGGGCTATGGCTACACCTTC; cdr3_aa: CASSLATDRAEGYGYTF
d_call: TRBD2; v_call: TRBV27; j_call: TRBJ2-7; clone_size: NA; cdr3_nt: TGTGCCAGCAGTACACGGACTAGCGGGAGGTCGCTCGAGCAGTACTTC; cdr3_aa: CASSTRTSGRSLEQYF
d_call: NA; v_call: TRBV10-3; j_call: TRBJ2-2; clone_size: medium-sized; cdr3_nt: TGTGCCATCAGTGAGTCTCCCCGCCGAGGCCCCGGGGAGCTGTTTTTT; cdr3_aa: CAISESPRRGPGELFF
d_call: NA; v_call: TRBV19; j_call: TRBJ2-5; clone_size: NA; cdr3_nt: TGTGCCAGTATAGGAGCGGATCAAGAGACCCAGTACTTC; cdr3_aa: CASIGADQETQYF
d_call: TRBD1; v_call: TRBV9; j_call: TRBJ1-2; clone_size: NA; cdr3_nt: TGTGCCAGCAGCGCGCTCGGGACAGGGGTTGACGGCTACACCTTC; cdr3_aa: CASSALGTGVDGYTF
d_call: NA; v_call: TRBV28; j_call: TRBJ2-7; clone_size: NA; cdr3_nt: TGTGCCAGCAGTTTTGGCAGGGGCGAGCAGTACTTC; cdr3_aa: CASSFGRGEQYF
d_call: TRBD1; v_call: TRBV6-5; j_call: TRBJ1-5; clone_size: NA; cdr3_nt: TGTGCCAGCAGTTCAGCGGGACAGGGATCTCAGCCCCAGCATTTT; cdr3_aa: CASSSAGQGSQPQHF
d_call: TRBD2; v_call: TRBV13; j_call: TRBJ2-1; clone_size: NA; cdr3_nt: TGTGCCAGCAGCTTAGGACTAGCGGTGGGGGGAGAGCAGTTCTTC; cdr3_aa: CASSLGLAVGGEQFF
d_call: TRBD2; v_call: TRBV28; j_call: TRBJ2-7; clone_size: NA; cdr3_nt: TGTGCCAGTGATGAGAGGGGCGGGAGTTTTCGCGAGCAGTACTTC; cdr3_aa: CASDERGGSFREQYF
d_call: NA; v_call: TRBV10-2; j_call: TRBJ2-3; clone_size: NA; cdr3_nt: TGCGCCGCCGGCAGGGGAAGGACAGATACGCAGTATTTT; cdr3_aa: CAAGRGRTDTQYF
d_call: NA; v_call: TRBV2; j_call: TRBJ2-6; clone_size: NA; cdr3_nt: TGTGCCAGCAGTCAACAGGGAACCAACGTCCTGACTTTC; cdr3_aa: CASSQQGTNVLTF
d_call: TRBD2; v_call: TRBV2; j_call: TRBJ2-1; clone_size: NA; cdr3_nt: TGTGCCAGCAGTGTTGGCCGGACTAGCAACAATGAGCAGTTCTTC; cdr3_aa: CASSVGRTSNNEQFF
d_call: TRBD1; v_call: TRBV7-3; j_call: TRBJ2-7; clone_size: NA; cdr3_nt: TGTGCCAGCAGCCCCGGACAGGACACCTACGAGCAGTACTTC; cdr3_aa: CASSPGQDTYEQYF
d_call: NA; v_call: TRBV30; j_call: TRBJ1-2; clone_size: NA; cdr3_nt: TGTGCCTGGAGAGCTATCGCGGGGTATGGCTACACCTTC; cdr3_aa: CAWRAIAGYGYTF
d_call: NA; v_call: TRBV4-3; j_call: TRBJ2-2; clone_size: NA; cdr3_nt: TGCGCCAGCAGCCCCCGGTTGGGCGGGGCCGGGGAGCTGTTTTTT; cdr3_aa: CASSPRLGGAGELFF
d_call: NA; v_call: TRBV5-6; j_call: TRBJ1-2; clone_size: NA; cdr3_nt: TGTGCCAGCAGCCCCTACCAGGGGTATGGCTACACCTTC; cdr3_aa: CASSPYQGYGYTF
d_call: TRBD1; v_call: TRBV27; j_call: TRBJ1-2; clone_size: NA; cdr3_nt: TGTGCCAGCAGTCAAACAGGGGGGTATGGCTACACCTTC; cdr3_aa: CASSQTGGYGYTF
d_call: NA; v_call: TRBV30; j_call: TRBJ2-7; clone_size: NA; cdr3_nt: TGTGCCTGGAGTCCGCAGTACGAGCAGTACTTC; cdr3_aa: CAWSPQYEQYF
d_call: TRBD1; v_call: TRBV27; j_call: TRBJ2-7; clone_size: NA; cdr3_nt: TGTGCCAGCAGTCTCTCGGACAGGGGAGACTACGAGCAGTACTTC; cdr3_aa: CASSLSDRGDYEQYF
d_call: NA; v_call: TRBV2; j_call: TRBJ2-1; clone_size: NA; cdr3_nt: TGTGCCAGCAGAAGACAGGACAGCTCCTACAATGAGCAGTTCTTC; cdr3_aa: CASRRQDSSYNEQFF
d_call: NA; v_call: TRBV30; j_call: TRBJ1-2; clone_size: NA; cdr3_nt: TGTGCCTGGAGTGCCGACAGCCTTGGATATGGCTACACCTTC; cdr3_aa: CAWSADSLGYGYTF
d_call: NA; v_call: TRBV27; j_call: TRBJ1-4; clone_size: NA; cdr3_nt: TGTGCCAGCAGCTCCGGACAAGCAACTAATGAAAAACTGTTTTTT; cdr3_aa: CASSSGQATNEKLFF
d_call: TRBD1; v_call: TRBV5-4; j_call: TRBJ2-5; clone_size: NA; cdr3_nt: TGTGCCAGCAGCCAGGGACAGGGGGCAGAGACCCAGTACTTC; cdr3_aa: CASSQGQGAETQYF
d_call: TRBD2; v_call: TRBV19; j_call: TRBJ2-5; clone_size: NA; cdr3_nt: TGTGCCAGTAGACTAGCGGGAGGGGGTCAAGAGACCCAGTACTTC; cdr3_aa: CASRLAGGGQETQYF
d_call: NA; v_call: TRBV18; j_call: TRBJ1-3; clone_size: NA; cdr3_nt: TGTGCCAGCTCACCAGAGACTGGAAACACCATATATTTT; cdr3_aa: CASSPETGNTIYF
d_call: NA; v_call: TRBV4-1; j_call: TRBJ2-3; clone_size: NA; cdr3_nt: TGCGCCAGCAGCCAAACTAGCCCCGGCGGTACAGATACGCAGTATTTT; cdr3_aa: CASSQTSPGGTDTQYF
d_call: TRBD1; v_call: TRBV7-8; j_call: TRBJ1-2; clone_size: NA; cdr3_nt: TGTGCCAGCAGCTTAGACCCTACTGGGACAGCTCCTTCCAACTATGGCTACACCTTC; cdr3_aa: CASSLDPTGTAPSNYGYTF
d_call: NA; v_call: TRBV6-1; j_call: TRBJ2-1; clone_size: NA; cdr3_nt: TGTGCCAGCAGTGAAGTGGCAGGGGCGGTCAATGAGCAGTTCTTC; cdr3_aa: CASSEVAGAVNEQFF
d_call: TRBD2; v_call: TRBV6-5; j_call: TRBJ2-7; clone_size: NA; cdr3_nt: TGTGCCAGTCGGGGAGGGAACAACGAGCAGTACTTC; cdr3_aa: CASRGGNNEQYF
d_call: NA; v_call: TRBV4-2; j_call: TRBJ1-1; clone_size: NA; cdr3_nt: TGTGCCAGCAGCCAAGGACAGGCGAAGGATGAAGCTTTCTTT; cdr3_aa: CASSQGQAKDEAFF
d_call: NA; v_call: TRBV10-2; j_call: TRBJ1-1; clone_size: NA; cdr3_nt: TGCGCCAGCAGTGAGCCGCGGGGGGGGTTCACTGAAGCTTTCTTT; cdr3_aa: CASSEPRGGFTEAFF
d_call: NA; v_call: TRBV29-1; j_call: TRBJ2-7; clone_size: NA; cdr3_nt: TGCAGCGTTGGTCTACAGAGTACCTACGAGCAGTACTTC; cdr3_aa: CSVGLQSTYEQYF
d_call: NA; v_call: TRBV29-1; j_call: TRBJ1-1; clone_size: NA; cdr3_nt: TGCAGCGTGAAGTCAGGGGAGACTGAAGCTTTCTTT; cdr3_aa: CSVKSGETEAFF
d_call: NA; v_call: TRBV7-2; j_call: TRBJ2-1; clone_size: NA; cdr3_nt: TGTGCCAGCAGCTTTCTAGCGGTAGGGGGCAATGAGCAGTTCTTC; cdr3_aa: CASSFLAVGGNEQFF
d_call: TRBD1; v_call: TRBV6-1; j_call: TRBJ1-1; clone_size: NA; cdr3_nt: TGTGCCAGCAGTGAAGGGACAGGGATTAGGGACACTGAAGCTTTCTTT; cdr3_aa: CASSEGTGIRDTEAFF
d_call: NA; v_call: TRBV10-1; j_call: TRBJ2-7; clone_size: NA; cdr3_nt: TGCGCCAGCAGTCGGGGGTCCGACGAGCAGTACTTC; cdr3_aa: CASSRGSDEQYF
d_call: NA; v_call: TRBV27; j_call: TRBJ2-2; clone_size: NA; cdr3_nt: TGTGCCAGCAGCATATCAGTCGGGACCGGGGAGCTGTTTTTT; cdr3_aa: CASSISVGTGELFF
d_call: NA; v_call: TRBV28; j_call: TRBJ2-3; clone_size: NA; cdr3_nt: TGTGCCAGCAGCCGGAGGGGGGGAGACACAGATACGCAGTATTTT; cdr3_aa: CASSRRGGDTDTQYF
d_call: TRBD1; v_call: TRBV9; j_call: TRBJ2-5; clone_size: NA; cdr3_nt: TGTGCCAGCAGCATCCGGACAGGATCGCAAGAGACCCAGTACTTC; cdr3_aa: CASSIRTGSQETQYF
d_call: NA; v_call: TRBV6-1; j_call: TRBJ2-1; clone_size: NA; cdr3_nt: TGTGCCAGCGGGAGTTCGAGGCGGGTAGGGGAGCAGTTCTTC; cdr3_aa: CASGSSRRVGEQFF
d_call: TRBD2; v_call: TRBV27; j_call: TRBJ2-7; clone_size: NA; cdr3_nt: TGTGCCAGCAGTTTGACTAGCGGGGGGGGCTCCTACGAGCAGTACTTC; cdr3_aa: CASSLTSGGGSYEQYF
d_call: NA; v_call: TRBV30; j_call: TRBJ2-7; clone_size: NA; cdr3_nt: TGTGCCTGGAGTGTCGGGTTGAACGAGCAGTACTTC; cdr3_aa: CAWSVGLNEQYF
d_call: NA; v_call: TRBV28; j_call: TRBJ1-5; clone_size: NA; cdr3_nt: TGTGCCAGCAGTTGGCGGGGGGGCGCTACCGAGGGGAATCAGCCCCAGCATTTT; cdr3_aa: CASSWRGGATEGNQPQHF